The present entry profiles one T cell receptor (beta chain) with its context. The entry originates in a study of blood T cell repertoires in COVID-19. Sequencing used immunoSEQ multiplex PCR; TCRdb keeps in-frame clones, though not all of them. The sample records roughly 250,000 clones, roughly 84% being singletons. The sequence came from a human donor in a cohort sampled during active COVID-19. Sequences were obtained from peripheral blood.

The chain's CDR3 is CASSQENNRGPFSNQPQHF. DNA for the CDR3: TGCGCCAGCAGCCAAGAAAATAACAGGGGACCCTTTAGCAATCAGCCCCAGCATTTT. The rearrangement uses TRBV4-1 and TRBJ1-5; 7 nucleotides agree with TRBD1. CDR1 and CDR2 (germline): MGHRA, YSYEKL. Trimming at V came to 0 bases and at J to 0 bases, leaving 11 bases not matched to a gene. The CDR3 covers 19 residues.